This T cell receptor (beta chain) was documented in a study of early T cells in non-severe SARS-CoV-2 infection. From germline, CDR1 is LNHDA and CDR2 SQIVND (reference sequence). The trim removed 6 bases at V and 4 bases at J, leaving 11 bases unmatched. This CDR3 is 15 amino acids long. TCRdb itself ran the 5' RACE reads through MiXCR, one entry per CDR3 protein. The sample has roughly 70,000 distinct CDR3 sequences; less than 20% are singletons. Sequences were derived from whole blood, sampled at baseline. The genes are TRBV19 and TRBJ1-1; 7 positions agree with TRBD1. This clonotype was obtained from an adult who was a healthcare worker with PCR-confirmed SARS-CoV-2 infection or an uninfected control (not recorded which). CDR3 sequence reads: CASRKDRLVGTEAFF. Here the CDR3 DNA reads TGTGCCAGTAGAAAGGACAGGCTGGTCGGCACTGAAGCTTTCTTT.